The 5 T cell receptor beta chains given below trace back to one sample, sequenced in a study of blood T cells in healthy people across ages (dated by TCRdb to between 2015 and 2016). To prepare the library, 5' RACE was applied. The sample was run on an Illumina HiSeq 2500. A second PCR of roughly 6 to 11 cycles was performed with a sample-barcoded 5' primer and a J-beta primer mix. The public sequencing data were trimmed at Q25 with fastp and processed into clonotypes with MiXCR by TCRdb, which kept only in-frame beta chains. Duplicate CDR3 protein sequences are folded into a single record with the most common DNA and genes. This sample is represented by 1.5 million to 2 million distinct CDR3 sequences; approximately 28% of them were singletons. The top ten clones comprise 7.7% of the sample. The sequenced sample consisted of blood. These receptors were taken from a woman in her 30s in good health.

The rearrangement joins TRBV18 to TRBJ2-5; D is ambiguous. The tail of the sequence fits TRBJ2-7 better, so the J call may be wrong. The germline V gene encodes CDR1 KGHSH and CDR2 LQKENI. This CDR3 spans 13 amino acids. CDR3 in amino acids: CASSSDALYEQYF. The CDR3 DNA is TGTGCCAGCTCATCGGACGCGTTATACGAGCAGTACTTC.

Ten or more counts support this clonotype. The chain links TRBV20-1 to TRBJ2-2, with D tentatively TRBD1 or TRBD2 (5 bases each). V lost 1 base to trimming and J lost 0 bases, with 18 bases between them. Germline CDR1 DFQATT, CDR2 SNEGSKA (reference sequence). There are 18 residues in the CDR3. CDR3 nucleotides: TGCAGTGCTAGAGTCGGAGCCGGGACGTCCGCGAACACCGGGGAGCTGTTTTTT. This codes for CSARVGAGTSANTGELFF.

Details on this clonotype: A read error is possible here, since a much larger clone lies one base away. The chain joins TRBV5-1 to TRBJ2-4; no firm D call. The V gene's germline CDR1 is SGHRS and CDR2 YFSETQ. CDR3 length equals 11 residues. The chain's CDR3 is CASSLENIQCF. For the CDR3, the DNA is TGCGCCAGCAGCTTGGAAAACATTCAGTGCTTC.

The table lists this clonotype with a few counts. The V gene is TRBV4-1, the J gene TRBJ1-2; D is uncertain. This CDR3 is 15 amino acids long. V was trimmed by 0 bases and J by 0 bases, leaving 8 bases between them. The V gene's germline CDR1 is MGHRA and CDR2 YSYEKL. The CDR3 DNA reads as TGCGCCAGCAGCCAAGAGGGTAGAGCTAACTATGGCTACACCTTC. Translating it yields CASSQEGRANYGYTF.

Ten or more counts support this clonotype. The V and J genes are TRBV10-3 and TRBJ2-5; D unresolved. The CDR3 is 12 residues long. The ends were cut back, 2 bases at V and 1 base at J, with 2 bases in the middle. Germline lookup yields CDR1 ENHRY and CDR2 SYGVKD. The chain's CDR3 is CAISEIQETQYF. The CDR3 bases are TGTGCCATCAGTGAGATCCAAGAGACCCAGTACTTC.